The following is a T cell receptor (beta chain) sequence with its context. The sample is drawn from a study of T cells expressing NK-cell markers. For the study at large: HCMV seropositivity characterized seven of the eight sequenced donors, and seronegativity one.

TCRdb re-called the 5' RACE reads and gives one entry per CDR3 protein, without DNA. Found here are 400,000 or so distinct CDR3 sequences; the top ten clones hold about 10%. The CDR3 consists of 17 residues. In germline, CDR1 is SEHNR, CDR2 FQNEAQ (reference sequence). V usage is TRBV7-9 and J usage is TRBJ2-3; absent DNA, TCRdb's TRBD2 call cannot be checked. The source material was blood T cells: a sorted CD56 or NKG2C T cell subset, CD4+ or CD8+ T cells, or bulk PBMC T cells (not recorded which). This receptor was taken from a woman between 50 and 59 years old in good health. The CDR3 is CASSSPGTSGITDTQYF.